This T cell receptor beta chain was identified during a study of blood T cell repertoires in COVID-19 (dated by TCRdb to the early 2020s). Context from the whole study: Samples from collaborators originated in the United States, Italy and Spain and spanned both the acute and convalescent phases of COVID-19. The repertoires were released in a freely available public database intended as a resource for research on the immune response to SARS-CoV-2. HLA class I and class II types, where available, came from metadata supplied by the sample provider rather than from assay-based typing. The prospective study material was composed of cDNA or gDNA derived from T cells, B-cell-depleted T cells, or PBMCs. Deeply sampled blood TCRbeta repertoires from subjects exposed to, actively infected with, or recovered from COVID-19 were included in the dataset. Samples came from the ongoing ImmuneRACE study (first 160 participants) plus 1,254 subjects from 6 global collaborators. Nearly every sample came with metadata listing a de-identified subject ID, COVID-19 status, age in years and sex.

The paper as a whole reports these results and caveats: The amount of clinical and demographic metadata varied by source and participant and was provided uncurated.

According to the germline V gene, CDR1 reads SNHLY and CDR2 reads FYNNEI. The CDR3 numbers 19 residues from cysteine through phenylalanine. The sequence is cut down to CDR3 DNA, 57 bases in frame from base 1. V is cut back by 7 bases and J by 0 bases, with 17 bases in the junction unmatched. With respect to this clone: The antigen it binds to is not known. No much larger clonotype is one base removed from it; base qualities were not supplied.

TCRbeta CDR3 regions were amplified from genomic DNA by means of the immunoSEQ Assay, a bias-controlled multiplex PCR. On the authors' methods: The number of nucleated cells in each sample was estimated by amplification of reference gene primers within the assay. To quantify the absolute abundance of each unique TCRbeta CDR3 rearrangement, sequence reads were collapsed and filtered. For each sample, productive Simpson clonality was calculated as the square root of Simpson's diversity index over productive rearrangements. Not all clones reach the TCRdb copy of this immuneACCESS table, which keeps in-frame sequences only. Checked studies attribute under half of the gap to unresolved V genes and leave the rest unexplained. V, J and clone size are taken as reported in that table, and D and trimming were inferred from the DNA itself. The sample table records about 250,000 clones; 83% of these occur just once. The ten largest clones add up to around 5.5% of the sample.

The collaborating institutions used their own protocols to collect whole blood in K2EDTA tubes. For TCRbeta analysis, collaborators shipped samples in one of three forms: frozen whole blood, isolated PBMCs, or DNA extracted from either of those sample types. The sample comprised peripheral blood. The sequence derives from a human donor in a cohort sampled during active COVID-19. In this chain, TRBV2 is recombined with TRBJ1-5, with TRBD1 matching 8 junction bases. This receptor has the CDR3 CASTRSRAGGLLSNQPQHF. The DNA sequence is as follows: TGTGCCAGCACCAGGTCAAGGGCAGGGGGCCTCCTTAGCAATCAGCCCCAGCATTTT.